This T cell receptor beta chain was captured in a study of immune characteristics of hereditary and idiopathic chronic pancreatitis. This CDR3 region has 14 residues. Germline CDR1 reads MNHEY; CDR2 reads SVGAGI. With 10 bases removed from V and 0 bases from J, the gap between germline ends came to 13 bases. Generated by immunoSEQ multiplex PCR, the TCRdb table keeps only in-frame clones and is missing some. The table shows 5,600 or so clones, with approximately 70% occurring only once. Chronic pancreatitis tissue was collected during total pancreatectomy with islet autotransplantation. The sequencing sample was made of pancreas tissue with hereditary chronic pancreatitis. The chain links TRBV6-5 to TRBJ2-1, with D possibly TRBD1 on 7 matching bases. The clonotype was recovered from a human donor with chronic pancreatitis. CDR3 in amino acids: CATQGGTSYNEQFF. CDR3 nucleotides: TGTGCCACCCAGGGGGGAACCTCCTACAATGAGCAGTTCTTC.